A single sample gave rise to the 18 T cell receptor beta chains below, sequenced in a study of blood T cell repertoires in COVID-19 (dated by TCRdb to about 2020). Library preparation employed the immunoSEQ multiplex PCR assay. Entries here come from immuneACCESS through TCRdb and include only in-frame sequences with V and J called. Some clones fail to appear in such tables; in the studies checked, an unresolved V gene covers under half of the shortfall, and the cause of the remainder is unknown. Recorded for this sample are 100,000 to 140,000 clones; about 90% of them occurred a single time. Together, the top ten hold 4.5% to 6% of the sample. Source material: peripheral blood. All receptors derive from a man aged 40-49 years with active or convalescent COVID-19.

The rearrangement links TRBV6-5 to TRBJ1-2; D gene ambiguous. This CDR3 is 13 amino acids long. With 4 bases removed from V and 3 bases from J, the gap between germline ends came to 9 bases. CDR1 is MNHEY, CDR2 SVGAGI, per germline. The CDR3 sequence: CASSLMGDYGYTF. The CDR3 DNA follows: TGTGCCAGCAGTTTAATGGGAGACTATGGCTACACCTTC.

This chain links TRBV7-9 with TRBJ2-1; D is uncertain. Germline V lookup: CDR1 SEHNR, CDR2 FQNEAQ (reference sequence). The V and J ends lost 5 bases and 2 bases respectively, with 16 bases between them. The CDR3 loop spans 16 amino acids. The CDR3 loop is CASSPLGRSAYNEQFF. DNA for the CDR3: TGTGCCAGCAGCCCGCTAGGAAGGAGTGCCTACAATGAGCAGTTCTTC. Together with reference TRBV7-9 and TRBJ2-1, the CDR3 gives the full variable domain: DTGVSQNPRHKITKRGQNVTFRCDPISEHNRLYWYRQTLGQGPEFLTYFQNEAQLEKSRLLSDRFSAERPKGSFSTLEIQRTEQGDSAMYLCASSPLGRSAYNEQFFGPGTRLTVL.

This clone was recorded once. V gene TRBV5-1 combines with J gene TRBJ2-3, with D tentatively TRBD1 (6 bases). Trimming pared 5 bases from V and 2 bases from J, leaving 15 bases between. The V gene's germline CDR1 is SGHRS and CDR2 YFSETQ. The CDR3 has 15 amino acids. The CDR3 coding sequence is TGCGCCAGCAGTACTCAGGGGATGGCCACAGATACGCAGTATTTT. Its translation: CASSTQGMATDTQYF. Drawing the rest from reference TRBV5-1 and TRBJ2-3, the complete variable domain is KAGVTQTPRYLIKTRGQQVTLSCSPISGHRSVSWYQQTPGQGLQFLFEYFSETQRNKGNFPGRFSGRQFSNSRSEMNVSTLELGDSALYLCASSTQGMATDTQYFGPGTRLTVL.

The rearrangement links TRBV19 to TRBJ1-5; 10 bases line up with TRBD1. Germline values: CDR1 LNHDA, CDR2 SQIVND (reference sequence). After removal of 4 bases from V and 2 bases from J, the junction contained 5 bases not matched to a gene. The CDR3 extends over 16 amino acids. The CDR3 region is CASSNPGQGGNQPQHF. CDR3 in DNA: TGTGCCAGTAGTAACCCTGGACAGGGGGGCAATCAGCCCCAGCATTTT.

Worth noting for this clone: The junction shows a germline mismatch at one end, possibly a read error. The chain is built from TRBV30 and TRBJ1-3; D remains ambiguous. The CDR3 totals 14 residues. Per the germline V gene, CDR1 is GTSNPN and CDR2 is SVGIG (reference sequence). The CDR3 DNA is TGTGCCTGGACCGGACTTTTCTCTGTAAACACCATATATTTT. It encodes CAWTGLFSVNTIYF.

In DNA form, the CDR3 reads TGTGCCAGCAGCAACCCCATCGCAGCCGGGTACGAGCAGTACTTC. This codes for CASSNPIAAGYEQYF. V is TRBV9 and J is TRBJ2-7; D unclear. Germline V lookup: CDR1 SGDLS, CDR2 YYNGEE. CDR3 length: 15 residues. V was trimmed by 4 bases and J by 4 bases, leaving 18 bases between them.

This rearrangement joins TRBV6-5 to TRBJ1-5, with D unclear. V lost 4 bases and J 0 bases, leaving 10 bases between the germline ends. Germline V gene data show CDR1 as MNHEY and CDR2 as SVGAGI. The CDR3 runs to 15 residues. The CDR3 DNA sequence: TGTGCCAGCAGTTCGCTCCAGTATAGCAATCAGCCCCAGCATTTT. It is translated as CASSSLQYSNQPQHF.

The rearrangement joins TRBV18 to TRBJ1-2; TRBD1 might be the D (6 bases). V lost 6 bases and J lost 4, with 12 bases in between. CDR3 size: 13 residues. CDR1 and CDR2 (germline): KGHSH, LQKENI. The CDR3 region has the DNA TGTGCCAGCTCTCCCCGGGACATCTATGGCTACACCTTC. This encodes CASSPRDIYGYTF.

The gene calls are TRBV7-8 and TRBJ2-2; D gene ambiguous. Trimming removed 4 bases from V and 5 bases from J, with 8 bases in between. The germline V gene encodes CDR1 SGHVS and CDR2 FQNEAQ. The CDR3 is 13 amino acids. CDR3 sequence (DNA): TGTGCCAGCAGCTCGGGTCCTACCGGGGAGCTGTTTTTT. Amino acids: CASSSGPTGELFF.

The V and J genes are TRBV11-1 and TRBJ2-5, with 8 bases matching TRBD1. The CDR3 is 15 residues long. From germline, CDR1 is SGHAT and CDR2 FQDESV (reference sequence). The V and J ends lost 3 bases and 2 bases, in that order; junction bases with no gene match: 5. The CDR3 here is CASSFGQGQQETQYF. The CDR3 nucleotides read TGTGCCAGCAGCTTCGGACAGGGCCAGCAAGAGACCCAGTACTTC.

The chain joins TRBV10-3 to TRBJ1-1; the match to TRBD1 covers 11 bases. The CDR3 has 15 amino acids. V lost 7 bases and J lost 4; bases outside the gene matches: 8. CDR1 and CDR2 from the germline V gene are ENHRY and SYGVKD. CDR3: CAITRTGGAGTEAFF. CDR3 nucleotide sequence: TGTGCCATCACCAGGACAGGGGGCGCGGGCACTGAAGCTTTCTTT.

V and J are TRBV30 and TRBJ2-5; perhaps TRBD2 as D (6 bases). In germline, CDR1 is GTSNPN, CDR2 SVGIG (reference sequence). Trimming cost V 7 bases and J 8 bases, with 14 bases left between them. The CDR3 sequence is 11 residues long. In nucleotides, the CDR3 is TGTGCCTCCGGGAGTTTGGTAACCCAGTACTTC. It translates to CASGSLVTQYF.

V usage is TRBV30 and J usage is TRBJ2-2, with 10 bases matching TRBD2. V trimming: 0 bases; J trimming: 5 bases; junction bases outside the gene matches: 6. Germline V gene sequence: CDR1 GTSNPN, CDR2 SVGIG (reference sequence). There are 16 residues in the CDR3. The CDR3 protein is CAWSVAGGPRTGELFF. CDR3 coding DNA: TGTGCCTGGAGTGTAGCGGGAGGGCCGCGGACCGGGGAGCTGTTTTTT.

The V and J genes are TRBV6-6 and TRBJ1-1; tentatively, D is TRBD1 (5 bases). V was clipped by 5 bases and J by 0 bases, with 13 bases between them. In germline, CDR1 is MNHNY, CDR2 SVGAGI (reference sequence). The CDR3 extends over 15 amino acids. CDR3 nucleotides: TGTGCCAGCAGTAACCTCCAGGGAATGAACACTGAAGCTTTCTTT. Residues: CASSNLQGMNTEAFF.

The CDR3 spells CASSQSRRGRGNTIYF. The DNA of the CDR3 is TGCGCCAGCAGTCAAAGTAGAAGGGGGCGCGGAAACACCATATATTTT. The chain joins TRBV23-1 to TRBJ1-3; 7 bases are a match to TRBD1. TRBV23-1 is filed as an ORF, its function uncertain. The CDR3 is made up of 16 amino acids. The junction had 8 bases not matched to a gene; V was cut back by 2 bases and J by 4 bases.

To note about this clone: The identical CDR3 is also encoded by other nucleotide sequences in the sample. The chain uses TRBV20-1 and TRBJ1-2; D is unclear. This CDR3 region has 11 residues. Germline CDR1 DFQATT, CDR2 SNEGSKA (reference sequence). Trimming took off 2 bases at V and 6 bases at J, with 7 bases between the two ends. The CDR3 sequence is CSARRGNGYTF. The CDR3, as DNA: TGCAGTGCTAGAAGAGGGAATGGCTACACCTTC.

V usage is TRBV6-2 or TRBV6-3 and J usage is TRBJ2-1; 8 nucleotides line up with TRBD1. V shed 1 base and J 5 bases; nucleotides not matched to a gene: 4. Germline lookup yields CDR1 MNHEY and CDR2 SVGEGT. CDR3 size: 15 residues. CDR3 DNA sequence: TGTGCCAGCAGTTACTGGCAGGGGGCAAACAATGAGCAGTTCTTC. Encoded protein: CASSYWQGANNEQFF.

The V call is TRBV28, the J call TRBJ2-7, with TRBD2 matching over 7 bases. Unmatched junction bases numbered 9, after V lost 4 bases and J lost 0 bases. Germline V gene data show CDR1 as MDHEN and CDR2 as SYDVKM. This CDR3 has 16 residues. The CDR3 DNA reads TGTGCCAGCAGTTCCCCAGCGGGACCCACCTCCTACGAGCAGTACTTC. The encoded protein is CASSSPAGPTSYEQYF.